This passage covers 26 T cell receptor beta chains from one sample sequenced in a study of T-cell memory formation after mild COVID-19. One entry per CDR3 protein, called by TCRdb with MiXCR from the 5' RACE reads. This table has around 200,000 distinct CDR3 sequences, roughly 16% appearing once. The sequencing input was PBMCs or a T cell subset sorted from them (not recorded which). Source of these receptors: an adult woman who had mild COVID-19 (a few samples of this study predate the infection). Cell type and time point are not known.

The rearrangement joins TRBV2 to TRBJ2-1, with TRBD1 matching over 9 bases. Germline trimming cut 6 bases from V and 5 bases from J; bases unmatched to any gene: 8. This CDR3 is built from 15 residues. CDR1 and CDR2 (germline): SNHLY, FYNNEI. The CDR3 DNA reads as TGTGCCAGCAGACTGGACAGGGGAATTAACAATGAGCAGTTCTTC. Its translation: CASRLDRGINNEQFF.

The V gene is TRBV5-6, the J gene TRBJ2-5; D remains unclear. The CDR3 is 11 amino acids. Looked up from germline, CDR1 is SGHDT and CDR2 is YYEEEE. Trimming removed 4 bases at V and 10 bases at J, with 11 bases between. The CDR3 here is CASSRERDQYF. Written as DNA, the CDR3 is TGTGCCAGCAGCAGGGAACGCGACCAGTACTTC.

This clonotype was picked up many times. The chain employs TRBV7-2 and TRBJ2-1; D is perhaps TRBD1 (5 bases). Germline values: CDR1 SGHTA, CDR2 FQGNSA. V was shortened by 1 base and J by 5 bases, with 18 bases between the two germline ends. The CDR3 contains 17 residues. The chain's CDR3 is CASSLVVTSTGNNEQFF. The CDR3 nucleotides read TGTGCCAGCAGCTTAGTCGTTACTTCCACAGGAAACAATGAGCAGTTCTTC.

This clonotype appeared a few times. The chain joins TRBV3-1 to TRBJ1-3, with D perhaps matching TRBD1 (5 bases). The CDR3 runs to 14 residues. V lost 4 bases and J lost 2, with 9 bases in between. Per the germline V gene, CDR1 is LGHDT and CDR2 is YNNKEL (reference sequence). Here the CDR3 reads CASSRGGAGNTIYF. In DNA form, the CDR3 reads TGTGCCAGCAGCCGGGGGGGGGCTGGAAACACCATATATTTT.

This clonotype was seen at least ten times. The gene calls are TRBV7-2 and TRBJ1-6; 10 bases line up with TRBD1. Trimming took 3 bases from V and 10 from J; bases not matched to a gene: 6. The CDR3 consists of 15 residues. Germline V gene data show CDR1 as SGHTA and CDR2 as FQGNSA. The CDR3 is CASSFRQGAGSPLHF. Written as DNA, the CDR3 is TGTGCCAGCAGCTTCCGACAGGGGGCTGGGTCACCCCTCCACTTT.

The DNA of the CDR3 is TGCGCCAGCAGCTCGCAGACAAATAGGGAGCAGTACTTC. This gives the protein CASSSQTNREQYF. The chain links TRBV5-1 to TRBJ2-7; D not certain. The CDR3 consists of 13 residues. V was clipped by 3 bases and J by 7 bases, with 14 bases between them. Germline V gives CDR1 SGHRS, CDR2 YFSETQ.

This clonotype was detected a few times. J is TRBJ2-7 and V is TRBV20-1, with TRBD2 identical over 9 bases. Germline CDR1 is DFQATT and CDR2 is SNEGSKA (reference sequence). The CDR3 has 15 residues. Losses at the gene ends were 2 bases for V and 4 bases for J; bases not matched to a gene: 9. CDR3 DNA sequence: TGCAGTGCTAGATCCCCCACAGCGGGAGGTTACGAGCAGTACTTC. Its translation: CSARSPTAGGYEQYF.

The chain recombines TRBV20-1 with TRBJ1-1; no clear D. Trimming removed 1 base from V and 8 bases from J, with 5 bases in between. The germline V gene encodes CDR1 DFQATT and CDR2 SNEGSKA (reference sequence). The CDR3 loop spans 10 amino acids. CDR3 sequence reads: CSARVEEAFF. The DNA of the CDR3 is TGCAGTGCTAGAGTGGAGGAAGCTTTCTTT.

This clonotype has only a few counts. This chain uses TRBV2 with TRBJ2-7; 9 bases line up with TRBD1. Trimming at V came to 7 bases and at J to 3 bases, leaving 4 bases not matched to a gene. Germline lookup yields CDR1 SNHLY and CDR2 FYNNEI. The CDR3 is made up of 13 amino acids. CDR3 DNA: TGTGCCAGCACTTCGGGACAGGGCTACGAGCAGTACTTC. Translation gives CASTSGQGYEQYF.

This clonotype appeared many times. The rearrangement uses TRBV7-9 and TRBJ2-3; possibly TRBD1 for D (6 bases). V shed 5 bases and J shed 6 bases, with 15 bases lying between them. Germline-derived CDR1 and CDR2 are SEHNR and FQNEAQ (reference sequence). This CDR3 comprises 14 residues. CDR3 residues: CASSPPLRGDTQYF. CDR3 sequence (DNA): TGTGCCAGCAGCCCCCCCCTCAGGGGTGATACGCAGTATTTT.

The CDR3 is CASSYPAGTFSYEQYF. For the CDR3, the DNA is TGTGCCAGCAGTTACCCTGCCGGGACTTTCTCCTACGAGCAGTACTTC. The chain carries TRBV7-9 and TRBJ2-7; possible D gene TRBD2, 6 bases. The CDR3 spans 16 residues. CDR1 and CDR2 (germline): SEHNR, FQNEAQ (reference sequence). Trimming removed 6 bases at V and 0 bases at J, with 18 bases between.

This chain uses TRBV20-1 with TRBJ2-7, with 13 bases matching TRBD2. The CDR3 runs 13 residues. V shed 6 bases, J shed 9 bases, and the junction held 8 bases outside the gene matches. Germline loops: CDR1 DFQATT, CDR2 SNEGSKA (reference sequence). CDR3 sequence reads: CSAVLAGGPVQYF. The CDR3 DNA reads TGCAGTGCAGTACTAGCGGGAGGGCCGGTGCAGTACTTC.

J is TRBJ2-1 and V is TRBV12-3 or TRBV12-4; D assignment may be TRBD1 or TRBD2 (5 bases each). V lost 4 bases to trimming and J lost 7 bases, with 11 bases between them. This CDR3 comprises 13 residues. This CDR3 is CASSSLEGNEQFF. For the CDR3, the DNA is TGTGCCAGCAGTTCCCTAGAGGGGAATGAGCAGTTCTTC.

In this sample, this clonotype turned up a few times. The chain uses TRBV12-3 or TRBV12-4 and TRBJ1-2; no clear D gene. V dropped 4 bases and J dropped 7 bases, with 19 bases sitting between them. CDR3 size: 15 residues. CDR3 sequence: CASSSRTSPTRGYTF. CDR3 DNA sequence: TGTGCCAGCAGTTCCCGGACCAGTCCCACCCGTGGCTACACCTTC.

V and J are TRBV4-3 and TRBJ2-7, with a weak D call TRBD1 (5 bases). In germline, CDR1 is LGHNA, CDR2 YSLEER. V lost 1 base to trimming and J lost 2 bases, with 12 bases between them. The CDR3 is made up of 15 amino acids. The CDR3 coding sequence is TGCGCCAGCAGCCAAGCGGCCCAGGACACCTACGAGCAGTACTTC. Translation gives CASSQAAQDTYEQYF.

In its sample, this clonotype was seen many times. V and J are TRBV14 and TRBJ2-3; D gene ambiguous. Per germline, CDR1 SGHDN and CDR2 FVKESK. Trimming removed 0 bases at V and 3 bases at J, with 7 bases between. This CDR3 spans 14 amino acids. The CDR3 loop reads CASSQDRATDTQYF. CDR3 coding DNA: TGTGCCAGCAGCCAAGATCGGGCTACAGATACGCAGTATTTT.

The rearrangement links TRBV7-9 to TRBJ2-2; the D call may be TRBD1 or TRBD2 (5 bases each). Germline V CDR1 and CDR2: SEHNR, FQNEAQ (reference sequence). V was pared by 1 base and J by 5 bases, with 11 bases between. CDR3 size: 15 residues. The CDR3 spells CASSLGQGVTGELFF. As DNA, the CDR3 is TGTGCCAGCAGCTTAGGCCAGGGAGTGACCGGGGAGCTGTTTTTT.

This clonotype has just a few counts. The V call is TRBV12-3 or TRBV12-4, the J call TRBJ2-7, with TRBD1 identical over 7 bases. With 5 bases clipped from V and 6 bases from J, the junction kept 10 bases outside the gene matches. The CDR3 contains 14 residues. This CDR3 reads CASSMGQILSEQYF. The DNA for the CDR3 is TGTGCCAGCAGTATGGGACAGATTCTCTCCGAGCAGTACTTC.

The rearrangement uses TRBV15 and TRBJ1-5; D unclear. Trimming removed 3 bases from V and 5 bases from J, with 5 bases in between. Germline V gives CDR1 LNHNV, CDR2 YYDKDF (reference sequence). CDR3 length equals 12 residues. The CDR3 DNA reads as TGTGCCACCAGCAGCCAGGATCAGCCCCAGCATTTT. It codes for CATSSQDQPQHF.

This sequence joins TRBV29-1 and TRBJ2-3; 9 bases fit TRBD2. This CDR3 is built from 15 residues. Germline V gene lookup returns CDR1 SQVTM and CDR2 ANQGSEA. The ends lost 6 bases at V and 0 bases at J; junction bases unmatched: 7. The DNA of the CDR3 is TGCAGCGTAGTACTAGCGGGCACTAGCACAGATACGCAGTATTTT. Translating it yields CSVVLAGTSTDTQYF.

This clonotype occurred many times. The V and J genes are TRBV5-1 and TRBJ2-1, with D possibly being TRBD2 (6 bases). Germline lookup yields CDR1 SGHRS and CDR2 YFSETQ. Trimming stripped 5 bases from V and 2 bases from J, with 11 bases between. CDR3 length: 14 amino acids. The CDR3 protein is CASREGETYNEQFF. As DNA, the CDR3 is TGCGCCAGCAGGGAGGGAGAGACCTACAATGAGCAGTTCTTC.

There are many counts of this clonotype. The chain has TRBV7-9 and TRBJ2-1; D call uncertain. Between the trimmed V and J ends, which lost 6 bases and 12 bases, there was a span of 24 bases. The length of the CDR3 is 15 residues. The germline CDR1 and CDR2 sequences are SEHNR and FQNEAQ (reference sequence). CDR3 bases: TGTGCCAGCAGGAAGATATCCGACCTAATGAAGGCGCAGTTCTTC. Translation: CASRKISDLMKAQFF.

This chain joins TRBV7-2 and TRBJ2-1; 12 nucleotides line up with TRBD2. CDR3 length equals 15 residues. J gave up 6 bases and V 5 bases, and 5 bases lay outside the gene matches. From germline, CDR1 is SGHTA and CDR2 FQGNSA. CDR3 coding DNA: TGTGCCAGCAGCCAGAGGACTAGCGGGGTCAATGAGCAGTTCTTC. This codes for CASSQRTSGVNEQFF.

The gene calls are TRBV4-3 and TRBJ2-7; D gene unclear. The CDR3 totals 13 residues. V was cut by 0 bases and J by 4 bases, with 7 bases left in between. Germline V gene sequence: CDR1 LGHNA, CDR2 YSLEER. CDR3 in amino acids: CASSQELGYEQYF. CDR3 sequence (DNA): TGCGCCAGCAGCCAAGAATTAGGGTACGAGCAGTACTTC.

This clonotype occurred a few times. The CDR3 here is CASSSRQAGGPGNEQFF. CDR3 DNA: TGTGCCAGCAGCTCGCGCCAAGCGGGAGGGCCGGGGAATGAGCAGTTCTTC. The chain is built from TRBV7-3 and TRBJ2-1; 10 nucleotides match TRBD2. Germline CDR1 reads SGHTA; CDR2 reads FQGTGA. V was pared by 4 bases and J by 7 bases, with 13 bases of the junction left unmatched. The CDR3 runs 17 residues. Combining the CDR3 with reference TRBV7-3 and TRBJ2-1 gives the whole variable domain GAGVSQTPSNKVTEKGKYVELRCDPISGHTALYWYRQSLGQGPEFLIYFQGTGAADDSGLPNDRFFAVRPEGSVSTLKIQRTERGDSAVYLCASSSRQAGGPGNEQFFGPGTRLTVL.

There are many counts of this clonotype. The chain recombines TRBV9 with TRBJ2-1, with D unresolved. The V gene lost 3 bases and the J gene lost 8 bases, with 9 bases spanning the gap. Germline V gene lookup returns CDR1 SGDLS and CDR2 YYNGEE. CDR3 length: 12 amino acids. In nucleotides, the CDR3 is TGTGCCAGCAGCGCCCGGACCTATGAGCAGTTCTTC. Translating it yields CASSARTYEQFF.